The 27 T cell receptor beta chains listed next were all sequenced from one sample in a study of identifying expanded T cells in peripheral blood. Clones were sequenced by immunoSEQ multiplex PCR, and TCRdb holds only the in-frame ones, with some missing. This sample carries around 76,000 clones, under 90% of them seen once, and the ten largest clones take over 2.5%. Sequencing was carried out using blood. The receptor source for this set is a person between 18 and 69 years old in good health.

The rearrangement joins TRBV9 to TRBJ1-2; D not certain. This CDR3 comprises 14 residues. Germline CDR1 and CDR2: SGDLS and YYNGEE. V lost 0 bases and J 2 bases, leaving 8 bases between the germline ends. The CDR3 spells CASSVGDGNYGYTF. The CDR3 DNA is TGTGCCAGCAGCGTAGGTGACGGGAACTATGGCTACACCTTC.

The chain recombines TRBV6-5 with TRBJ2-7; 7 bases align to TRBD1. With 6 bases clipped from V and 0 bases from J, the junction kept 8 bases outside the gene matches. The CDR3 loop spans 15 amino acids. The germline V gene encodes CDR1 MNHEY and CDR2 SVGAGI. Here the CDR3 reads CASRLGQLGSYEQYF. CDR3 nucleotides: TGTGCCAGCAGACTGGGACAGTTGGGCTCCTACGAGCAGTACTTC.

This clone was picked up a small number of times. V gene TRBV10-1 combines with J gene TRBJ2-2; 10 bases map to TRBD2. The CDR3 contains 15 residues. With V trimmed by 5 bases and J by 6 bases, 6 bases remained unmatched. The germline V gene has CDR1 WNHNN and CDR2 SYGVQD (reference sequence). CDR3 sequence reads: CASSSLAGDAGELFF. In DNA form, the CDR3 reads TGCGCCAGCAGTTCTCTAGCGGGAGATGCCGGGGAGCTGTTTTTT.

The CDR3 sequence is CASSQEQGYGYTF. The CDR3 DNA sequence: TGCGCCAGCAGCCAGGAGCAAGGCTATGGCTACACCTTC. The V call is TRBV4-1, the J call TRBJ1-2; the D is unclear. The length of the CDR3 is 13 residues. Trimming removed 3 bases from V and 4 bases from J, with 9 bases in between. CDR1 and CDR2 from the germline V gene are MGHRA and YSYEKL.

This chain's CDR3 is CASSLRGTSGSNEQFF. The CDR3 DNA reads TGTGCCAGCAGCTTGAGGGGGACTAGCGGGAGCAATGAGCAGTTCTTC. The chain employs TRBV5-6 and TRBJ2-1, with 14 nucleotides matching TRBD2. V trimming: 1 base; J trimming: 6 bases; junction bases outside the gene matches: 3. Per germline, CDR1 SGHDT and CDR2 YYEEEE. This CDR3 spans 16 amino acids.

This chain connects TRBV9 to TRBJ2-2; possible D gene TRBD2, 6 bases. The germline CDR1 and CDR2 sequences are SGDLS and YYNGEE. This CDR3 spans 15 amino acids. The germline V and J ends were trimmed by 2 bases and 6 bases, with 14 bases remaining between them. Written as DNA, the CDR3 is TGTGCCAGCAGCGTTATCGGCGGGACCGCCGGGGAGCTGTTTTTT. The encoded protein is CASSVIGGTAGELFF.

This chain uses TRBV27 with TRBJ2-1; D is perhaps TRBD2 (6 bases). CDR3 length: 15 residues. The V gene lost 4 bases and the J gene lost 3 bases, with 13 bases spanning the gap. Germline CDR1 is MNHEY and CDR2 is SMNVEV (reference sequence). CDR3 nucleotides: TGTGCCAGCAGTTGGGGACTGGAAAACTACAATGAGCAGTTCTTC. This sequence encodes CASSWGLENYNEQFF.

This rearrangement joins TRBV5-1 to TRBJ1-4; 7 nucleotides match TRBD1. The CDR3 has 15 residues. Trimming cost V 4 bases and J 4 bases; bases outside gene matches: 7. Germline V lookup: CDR1 SGHRS, CDR2 YFSETQ. As DNA, the CDR3 is TGCGCCAGCAGCGCGAATGGACAGGATAATGAAAAACTGTTTTTT. Amino acid sequence: CASSANGQDNEKLFF.

The chain couples TRBV5-1 to TRBJ1-2; the D gene is possibly TRBD1 (5 bases). The CDR3 has 13 residues. V was cut by 0 bases and J by 6 bases, with 9 bases left in between. The germline V gene has CDR1 SGHRS and CDR2 YFSETQ. This CDR3 is CASSLAGGNGYTF. The CDR3 DNA reads as TGCGCCAGCAGCTTGGCCGGGGGGAATGGCTACACCTTC.

This sequence joins TRBV2 and TRBJ2-7; either TRBD1 or TRBD2 may fit D (5 bases each). Trimming pared 7 bases from V and 0 bases from J, leaving 22 bases between. The CDR3 contains 17 residues. Germline V gives CDR1 SNHLY, CDR2 FYNNEI. The chain's CDR3 is CASTESPGTVSSYEQYF. The CDR3, as DNA: TGTGCCAGCACTGAGAGTCCCGGGACGGTAAGCTCCTACGAGCAGTACTTC.

The gene calls are TRBV27 and TRBJ2-1, with 15 bases identical to TRBD2. J gave up 7 bases and V 7 bases, and 14 bases lay outside the gene matches. The germline CDR1 and CDR2 sequences are MNHEY and SMNVEV (reference sequence). CDR3 size: 18 residues. CDR3 loop: CASIAWTSGRAGGNEQFF. CDR3 in DNA: TGTGCCAGCATCGCATGGACTAGCGGGAGGGCCGGGGGGAATGAGCAGTTCTTC.

This clone was seen more than once but under ten times. The rearrangement joins TRBV6-5 to TRBJ1-5; D possibly corresponds to TRBD1 (5 bases). Germline V lookup: CDR1 MNHEY, CDR2 SVGAGI. V was clipped by 2 bases and J by 2 bases, with 7 bases between them. The CDR3 sequence is 14 residues long. Written as DNA, the CDR3 is TGTGCCAGCAGTTACGACAGTGGCAATCAGCCCCAGCATTTT. Translated, it gives CASSYDSGNQPQHF.

The V call is TRBV11-2, the J call TRBJ1-4, with D uncertain. The CDR3 loop spans 13 amino acids. V lost 2 bases and J lost 3, with 4 bases in between. Germline assignment: CDR1 SGHAT and CDR2 FQNNGV. The CDR3 region is CASSLRPNEKLFF. CDR3 in DNA: TGTGCCAGCAGCTTAAGGCCTAATGAAAAACTGTTTTTT.

The chain recombines TRBV1 with TRBJ2-1. TRBV1 is shown as a pseudogene. This CDR3 comprises 14 residues. CDR3 in amino acids: CTSRGTDLYNEQFF. The CDR3 DNA sequence: TGCACCAGCAGGGGGACGGATCTTTACAATGAGCAGTTCTTC.

This chain connects TRBV13 to TRBJ2-3; tentative D call: TRBD2 (5 bases). V shed 4 bases and J shed 6 bases, with 8 bases lying between them. Germline-derived CDR1 and CDR2 are PRHDT and FYEKMQ (reference sequence). The CDR3 spans 12 residues. The CDR3 spells CASSSAEDTQYF. The CDR3 bases are TGTGCCAGCAGCTCAGCGGAGGATACGCAGTATTTT.

Concerning this clone itself: Other DNA variants within this sample encode the same CDR3. The chain employs TRBV20-1 and TRBJ2-7; unclear D gene. This CDR3 comprises 10 residues. Germline V gene lookup returns CDR1 DFQATT and CDR2 SNEGSKA (reference sequence). The V end was cut by 5 bases, the J end by 1 base, with 3 bases between. The CDR3 region is CSARSYEQYF. The CDR3 region has the DNA TGCAGTGCTCGTTCCTACGAGCAGTACTTC.

This chain joins TRBV6-4 and TRBJ2-1; tentatively, D is TRBD2 (6 bases). This CDR3 region has 15 residues. V lost 2 bases, J lost 5 bases, and 13 bases lay in between. Germline loops: CDR1 MRHNA, CDR2 SNTAGT. CDR3 in amino acids: CASSDDPGANNEQFF. The CDR3 DNA reads TGTGCCAGCAGTGACGATCCGGGAGCTAACAATGAGCAGTTCTTC.

This clone was picked up one time. Here the CDR3 reads CAISGSRSGNTIYF. The CDR3, as DNA: TGTGCCATATCAGGTTCCCGCTCTGGAAACACCATATATTTT. The chain uses TRBV28 and TRBJ1-3; D is unclear. Germline V gene lookup returns CDR1 MDHEN and CDR2 SYDVKM. V was trimmed by 10 bases and J by 0 bases, leaving 13 bases between them. The CDR3 is made up of 14 amino acids.

This chain uses TRBV5-1 with TRBJ2-7, with TRBD2 matching 8 bases. V was clipped by 0 bases and J by 5 bases; unmatched bases: 4. In germline, CDR1 is SGHRS, CDR2 YFSETQ. The CDR3 spans 14 residues. The CDR3, as DNA: TGCGCCAGCAGCTTGGGGACTAGCCGGGACGAGCAGTACTTC. It translates to CASSLGTSRDEQYF.

The chain carries TRBV6-6 and TRBJ2-3; D unclear. V lost 0 bases and J lost 2, with 12 bases in between. Germline V gene data show CDR1 as MNHNY and CDR2 as SVGAGI (reference sequence). The CDR3 is made up of 16 amino acids. The CDR3 loop reads CASSYSLTGLTDTQYF. The CDR3, as DNA: TGTGCCAGCAGTTACTCGTTAACCGGCCTCACAGATACGCAGTATTTT.

The chain links TRBV4-1 to TRBJ1-2; 7 bases map to TRBD1. This CDR3 comprises 15 residues. V trimming: 3 bases; J trimming: 5 bases; junction bases outside the gene matches: 9. Germline CDR1 and CDR2: MGHRA and YSYEKL. The CDR3 is CASSHIGGRAYGYTF. In DNA form, the CDR3 reads TGCGCCAGCAGCCATATAGGGGGCAGGGCGTATGGCTACACCTTC.

This chain links TRBV7-2 with TRBJ2-1; 9 bases are shared with TRBD2. CDR3 length equals 14 residues. Germline-derived CDR1 and CDR2 are SGHTA and FQGNSA. The junction had 3 bases not matched to a gene; V was cut back by 2 bases and J by 7 bases. The CDR3 loop reads CASSLIAGVNEQFF. CDR3 sequence (DNA): TGTGCCAGCAGCTTAATAGCGGGGGTGAATGAGCAGTTCTTC.

This CDR3 reads CASSFRTGRETQYF. For the CDR3, the DNA is TGCGCCAGCAGCTTTAGGACAGGGAGGGAGACCCAGTACTTC. This chain uses TRBV5-1 with TRBJ2-5; 8 positions match TRBD1. CDR1 is SGHRS, CDR2 YFSETQ, per germline. The CDR3 covers 14 residues. With 2 bases clipped from V and 5 bases from J, the junction kept 5 bases outside the gene matches.

This clone was detected only a few times. This chain joins TRBV4-3 and TRBJ1-1; D not resolved. From germline, CDR1 is LGHNA and CDR2 YSLEER. CDR3 size: 14 residues. Trimming cost V 0 bases and J 6 bases, with 11 bases left between them. The CDR3 bases are TGCGCCAGCAGCCAAGATACGAGTCGGGCTGAAGCTTTCTTT. Protein product: CASSQDTSRAEAFF.

This clone was seen once. V and J are TRBV6-1 and TRBJ1-1; maybe TRBD1 (5 bases). Germline CDR1 reads MNHNS; CDR2 reads SASEGT. Trimming stripped 7 bases from V and 7 bases from J, with 10 bases between. CDR3 size: 11 residues. The CDR3 spells CASKKGIEAFF. DNA for the CDR3: TGTGCCAGCAAGAAGGGGATTGAAGCTTTCTTT.

This clone was counted a few times. This chain's CDR3 is CASSLMSSGNTIYF. CDR3 sequence (DNA): TGTGCCAGCAGCTTGATGAGCTCTGGAAACACCATATATTTT. The V gene is TRBV5-6, the J gene TRBJ1-3; D gene ambiguous. The germline V gene encodes CDR1 SGHDT and CDR2 YYEEEE. CDR3 length: 14 residues. The V end lost 1 base, the J end lost 0 bases, and 5 bases lay between the germline ends.

This clone appeared a few times. The chain recombines TRBV5-4 with TRBJ2-1; 7 bases fit TRBD2. The CDR3 is 17 residues long. V shed 4 bases, J shed 2 bases, and the junction held 12 bases outside the gene matches. Per the germline V gene, CDR1 is SGHNT and CDR2 is YYREEE (reference sequence). In DNA form, the CDR3 reads TGTGCCAGCAGCCGAGCACTAGCGCCACCCCCCTACAATGAGCAGTTCTTC. This gives the protein CASSRALAPPPYNEQFF.